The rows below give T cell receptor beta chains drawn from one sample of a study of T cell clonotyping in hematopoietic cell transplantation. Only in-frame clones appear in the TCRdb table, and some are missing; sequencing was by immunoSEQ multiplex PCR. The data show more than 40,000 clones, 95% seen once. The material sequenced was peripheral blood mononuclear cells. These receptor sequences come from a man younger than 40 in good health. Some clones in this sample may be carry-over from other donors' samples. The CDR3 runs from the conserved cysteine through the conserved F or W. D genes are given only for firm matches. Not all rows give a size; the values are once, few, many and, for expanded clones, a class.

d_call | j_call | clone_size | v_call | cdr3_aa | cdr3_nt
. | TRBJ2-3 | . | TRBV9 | CASSPQGGRGGTDTQYF | TGTGCCAGCAGCCCCCAGGGGGGCCGAGGGGGCACAGATACGCAGTATTTT
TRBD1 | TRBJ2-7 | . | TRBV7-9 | CASSPYPGQGYEQYF | TGTGCCAGCAGCCCCTATCCGGGACAGGGTTACGAGCAGTACTTC
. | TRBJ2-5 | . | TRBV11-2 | CASSLVASGLGETQYF | TGTGCCAGCAGCTTAGTAGCTTCCGGTCTGGGGGAGACCCAGTACTTC
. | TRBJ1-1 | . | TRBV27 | CAIRGPRDTEAFF | TGTGCCATCCGGGGACCTCGGGACACTGAAGCTTTCTTT
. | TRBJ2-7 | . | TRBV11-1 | CASSHYYEQYF | TGTGCCAGCAGCCACTACTACGAGCAGTACTTC
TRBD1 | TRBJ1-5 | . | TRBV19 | CASLTTGSRGQPQHF | TGTGCCAGTTTGACGACAGGGTCTAGAGGGCAGCCCCAGCATTTT
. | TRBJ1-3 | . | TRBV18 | CASSPPWTGNTIYF | TGTGCCAGCTCACCCCCCTGGACTGGAAACACCATATATTTT
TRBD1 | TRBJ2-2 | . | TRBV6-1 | CASNEEGASTGELFF | TGTGCCAGCAATGAAGAGGGGGCGAGCACCGGGGAGCTGTTTTTT
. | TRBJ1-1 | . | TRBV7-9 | CASSLWGNTEAFF | TGTGCCAGCAGCTTATGGGGGAACACTGAAGCTTTCTTT
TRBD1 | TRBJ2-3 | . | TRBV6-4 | CASSEGQNTDTQYF | TGTGCCAGCAGTGAGGGACAGAACACAGATACGCAGTATTTT
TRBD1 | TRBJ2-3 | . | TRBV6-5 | CASSYKSRRGRTQYF | TGTGCCAGCAGTTACAAATCCCGTAGGGGGCGCACGCAGTATTTT
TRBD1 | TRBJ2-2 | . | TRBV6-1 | CASSRQGANTGELFF | TGTGCCAGCAGCCGACAGGGGGCCAACACCGGGGAGCTGTTTTTT
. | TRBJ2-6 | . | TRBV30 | CAWSSGANVLTF | TGTGCTTGGAGTTCTGGGGCCAACGTCCTGACTTTC
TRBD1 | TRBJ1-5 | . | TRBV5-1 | CASSSGTGGNQPQHF | TGCGCCAGCAGCTCAGGGACAGGGGGCAATCAGCCCCAGCATTTT
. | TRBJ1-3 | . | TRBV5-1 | CASSPDTGNTIYF | TGCGCCAGCAGCCCGGACACCGGAAACACCATATATTTT
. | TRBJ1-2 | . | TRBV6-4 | CASSASRETGYTF | TGTGCCAGCAGTGCTTCTAGGGAAACTGGCTACACCTTC
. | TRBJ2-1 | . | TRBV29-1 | CSVSQTGNEQFF | TGCAGCGTCAGCCAAACAGGTAATGAGCAGTTCTTC
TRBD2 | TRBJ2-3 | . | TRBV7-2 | CASSHTSGSGTDTQYF | TGTGCCAGCAGCCACACAAGCGGGAGCGGCACAGATACGCAGTATTTT
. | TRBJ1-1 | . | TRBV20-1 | CSAGGGTEAFF | TGCAGTGCTGGGGGGGGGACTGAAGCTTTCTTT
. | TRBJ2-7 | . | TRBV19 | CASRGGYEQYF | TGTGCCAGTAGGGGGGGCTACGAGCAGTACTTC
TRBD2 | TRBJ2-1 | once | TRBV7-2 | CASSFSGREEQFF | TGTGCCAGCAGCTTTAGCGGGAGGGAAGAGCAGTTCTTC
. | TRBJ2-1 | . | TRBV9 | CASSFRASAMDEQFF | TGTGCCAGCAGCTTCCGGGCCTCAGCGATGGATGAGCAGTTCTTC
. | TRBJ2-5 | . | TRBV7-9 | CASSLDWPDQETQYF | TGTGCCAGCAGCTTAGATTGGCCTGACCAAGAGACCCAGTACTTC
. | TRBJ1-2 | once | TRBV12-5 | CASGFEGREVYTF | TGTGCTAGTGGTTTCGAGGGGCGAGAGGTGTACACCTTC
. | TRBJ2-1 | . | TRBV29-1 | CSVELFVSGRNNEQFF | TGCAGCGTTGAACTTTTTGTCTCAGGCAGAAACAATGAGCAGTTCTTC
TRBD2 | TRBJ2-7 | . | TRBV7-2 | CASSLGGTTVYEQYF | TGTGCCAGCAGCTTAGGTGGGACTACCGTCTACGAGCAGTACTTC
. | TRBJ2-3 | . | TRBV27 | CASSPRGLPTDTQYF | TGTGCCAGCAGTCCCCGGGGGCTTCCCACAGATACGCAGTATTTT
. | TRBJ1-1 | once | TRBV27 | CASSLSSRATVFF | TGTGCCAGCAGTTTATCGAGCAGGGCTACTGTTTTCTTT
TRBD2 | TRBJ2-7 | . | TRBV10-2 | CASRAGGPFFSYEQYF | TGCGCCAGCAGGGCGGGAGGGCCTTTTTTTTCCTACGAGCAGTACTTC
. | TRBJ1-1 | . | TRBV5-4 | CASSFGRTEAFF | TGTGCCAGCAGCTTCGGTAGGACTGAAGCTTTCTTT
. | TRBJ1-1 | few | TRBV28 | CATETGEAFF | TGTGCCACCGAGACAGGTGAAGCTTTCTTT
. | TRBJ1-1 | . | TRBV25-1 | CASSVSGRDTEAFF | TGTGCCAGCAGCGTTTCCGGACGGGACACTGAAGCTTTCTTT
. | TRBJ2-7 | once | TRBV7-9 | CASSLQGTHEQYF | TGTGCCAGCAGCTTACAGGGTACCCACGAGCAGTACTTC
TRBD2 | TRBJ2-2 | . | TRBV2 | CASRGGGTNTGELFF | TGTGCCAGCAGAGGCGGGGGGACGAACACCGGGGAGCTGTTTTTT
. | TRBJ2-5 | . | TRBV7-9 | CASSLEVGQFETQYF | TGTGCCAGCAGCTTAGAAGTAGGGCAGTTCGAGACCCAGTACTTC
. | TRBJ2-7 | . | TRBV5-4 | CASSPRGGLSYEQYF | TGTGCCAGCAGCCCGAGGGGGGGGCTCTCCTACGAGCAGTACTTC
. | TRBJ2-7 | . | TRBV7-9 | CASSLARGAYEQYF | TGTGCCAGCAGCTTAGCGAGGGGGGCCTACGAGCAGTACTTC
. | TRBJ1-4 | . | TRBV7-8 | CASSLSTVATNEKLFF | TGTGCCAGCAGCTTATCTACAGTCGCAACTAATGAAAAACTGTTTTTT
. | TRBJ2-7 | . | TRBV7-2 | CASSLVTGGGREQYF | TGTGCCAGCAGCTTAGTCACCGGCGGAGGGCGCGAGCAGTACTTC
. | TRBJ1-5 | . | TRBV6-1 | CATATNQPQHF | TGTGCCACCGCGACAAATCAGCCCCAGCATTTT
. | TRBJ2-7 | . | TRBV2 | CASGGREQYF | TGTGCCAGCGGGGGGAGGGAGCAGTACTTC
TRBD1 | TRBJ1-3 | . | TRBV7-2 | CASSRYRDRENTIYF | TGTGCCAGCAGCCGGTACCGGGACAGGGAGAACACCATATATTTT
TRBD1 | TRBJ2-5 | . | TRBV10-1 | CASRTDRARQETQYF | TGCGCCAGCAGAACAGACAGGGCACGCCAAGAGACCCAGTACTTC
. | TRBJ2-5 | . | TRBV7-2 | CASSSELAYLQETQYF | TGTGCCAGCAGCTCGGAATTAGCGTATCTCCAAGAGACCCAGTACTTC
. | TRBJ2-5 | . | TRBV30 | CACRDRIRETQYF | TGTGCCTGTAGAGACAGGATCAGGGAAACCCAGTACTTC
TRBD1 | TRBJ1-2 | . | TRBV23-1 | CASIRGGQACGYTF | TGCGCCAGCATACGGGGGGGACAGGCTTGTGGCTACACCTTC
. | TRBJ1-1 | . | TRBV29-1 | CSGGRAGGTEAFF | TGCAGCGGCGGAAGGGCGGGTGGCACTGAAGCTTTCTTT
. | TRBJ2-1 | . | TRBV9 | CASSARDHEQFF | TGTGCCAGCAGCGCCCGGGACCATGAGCAGTTCTTC
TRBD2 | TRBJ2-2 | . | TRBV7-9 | CASTGGTGELFF | TGTGCCAGTACGGGGGGCACCGGGGAGCTGTTTTTT
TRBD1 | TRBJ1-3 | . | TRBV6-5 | CASSETGQAHTIYF | TGTGCCAGCAGCGAGACGGGACAGGCACACACCATATATTTT
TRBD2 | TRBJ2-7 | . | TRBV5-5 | CASSLVLAGGLSREQYF | TGTGCCAGCAGCTTGGTGTTGGCGGGGGGGCTTTCGAGGGAGCAGTACTTC
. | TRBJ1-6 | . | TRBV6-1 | CATTWSSYNSPLHF | TGTGCCACCACCTGGAGCTCCTATAATTCACCCCTCCACTTT
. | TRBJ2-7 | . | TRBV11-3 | CASSLQGEGYEQYF | TGTGCCAGCAGCTTACAGGGTGAGGGCTACGAGCAGTACTTC
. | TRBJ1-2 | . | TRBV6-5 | CASSSRRAKGYTF | TGTGCCAGCAGTTCCAGGAGGGCTAAGGGCTACACCTTC
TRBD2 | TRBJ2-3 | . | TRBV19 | CASVSGRGTDTQYF | TGTGCCAGTGTTAGCGGGAGGGGCACAGATACGCAGTATTTT
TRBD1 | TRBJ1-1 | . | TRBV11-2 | CASSLGSGGWEAFF | TGTGCCAGCAGCTTAGGTTCAGGGGGATGGGAAGCTTTCTTT
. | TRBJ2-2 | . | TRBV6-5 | CASSYSVDTGELFF | TGTGCCAGCAGTTACTCTGTAGACACCGGGGAGCTGTTTTTT
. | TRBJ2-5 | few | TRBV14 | CASSPTLATETQYF | TGTGCCAGCAGCCCTACGTTAGCGACTGAGACCCAGTACTTC
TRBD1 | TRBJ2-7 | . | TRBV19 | CASSIRGQSQPYEQYF | TGTGCCAGTAGTATCAGGGGACAGAGTCAACCCTACGAGCAGTACTTC